Listed below are T cell receptor beta chains from one sample, sequenced in a study of CD8+ T cells in alopecia areata. Using immunoSEQ multiplex PCR, the repertoire was profiled, and TCRdb retains in-frame clones only, with some absent. In the table there are about 250,000 clones, 60% of which are singletons. The source material was CD4+ T cells sorted from blood, sampled around week 53, from a patient treated with tofacitinib. The receptors were gathered from a human donor with alopecia areata. The CDR3 runs from the conserved cysteine through the conserved F or W. Fields, in order: clone size, D gene, V gene, J gene, CDR3 DNA, CDR3 protein. D genes are given only for firm matches. Clone sizes are given selectively: once, few, many, or a class where the clone is expanded.

clone size: .
D gene: TRBD2
V gene: TRBV9
J gene: TRBJ2-3
CDR3 DNA: TGTGCCAGCAGCGCGACTAGCGGGGGGGCTTTAGATACGCAGTATTTT
CDR3 protein: CASSATSGGALDTQYF

clone size: .
D gene: TRBD1
V gene: TRBV4-3
J gene: TRBJ2-6
CDR3 DNA: TGCGCCAGCAGCTCTTCCGGGACAGGGGTTTTCTCTGGGGCCAACGTCCTGACTTTC
CDR3 protein: CASSSSGTGVFSGANVLTF

clone size: .
D gene: .
V gene: TRBV30
J gene: TRBJ2-7
CDR3 DNA: TGTGCCTGGAGTGTACGTGGACCGGCCTACGAGCAGTACTTC
CDR3 protein: CAWSVRGPAYEQYF

clone size: .
D gene: .
V gene: TRBV29-1
J gene: TRBJ2-7
CDR3 DNA: TGCAGCGTTGGGCAGGACTCCTACGAGCAGTACTTC
CDR3 protein: CSVGQDSYEQYF

clone size: .
D gene: .
V gene: TRBV25-1
J gene: TRBJ2-1
CDR3 DNA: TGTGCCAGCAGTGAATCGGGGAAGACCCTTGCCCATGAGCAGTTCTTC
CDR3 protein: CASSESGKTLAHEQFF

clone size: .
D gene: TRBD1
V gene: TRBV30
J gene: TRBJ2-1
CDR3 DNA: TGTGCCTGGAGCCAGACAGGGGTGCATGAGCAGTTCTTC
CDR3 protein: CAWSQTGVHEQFF

clone size: .
D gene: TRBD1
V gene: TRBV19
J gene: TRBJ1-2
CDR3 DNA: TGTGCCAGTAGTGACAGGGGGCAGGATGGCTACACCTTC
CDR3 protein: CASSDRGQDGYTF

clone size: .
D gene: TRBD1
V gene: TRBV7-2
J gene: TRBJ2-1
CDR3 DNA: TGTGCCAGCAGCTTGAGAGGGGGCGGAGCCTACAATGAGCAGTTCTTC
CDR3 protein: CASSLRGGGAYNEQFF

clone size: .
D gene: .
V gene: TRBV5-1
J gene: TRBJ1-5
CDR3 DNA: TGCGCCAGCAGCTTGAGCGGGACCCTAGGGCAGCCCCAGCATTTT
CDR3 protein: CASSLSGTLGQPQHF

clone size: .
D gene: .
V gene: TRBV5-1
J gene: TRBJ2-6
CDR3 DNA: TGCGCCAGCAGCTTGCAGGGGACTGGGGCCAACGTCCTGACTTTC
CDR3 protein: CASSLQGTGANVLTF

clone size: .
D gene: .
V gene: TRBV19
J gene: TRBJ1-5
CDR3 DNA: TGTGCCAGTAGAAGAGATTCTTCACATCAGCCCCAGCATTTT
CDR3 protein: CASRRDSSHQPQHF

clone size: .
D gene: .
V gene: TRBV27
J gene: TRBJ1-2
CDR3 DNA: TGTGCCTCGAGGGGGGCAGGGACAAACTATGGCTACACCTTC
CDR3 protein: CASRGAGTNYGYTF

clone size: few
D gene: .
V gene: TRBV4-3
J gene: TRBJ1-2
CDR3 DNA: TGCGCCAGCAGCCAACGGGGGGACTATGGCTACACCTTC
CDR3 protein: CASSQRGDYGYTF

clone size: .
D gene: .
V gene: TRBV19
J gene: TRBJ2-2
CDR3 DNA: TGTGCCAGTAGGTGGCTGCGAACCGGGGAGCTGTTTTTT
CDR3 protein: CASRWLRTGELFF

clone size: .
D gene: .
V gene: TRBV6-6
J gene: TRBJ2-3
CDR3 DNA: TGTGCCAGCAGCCAAGGAACAGATACGCAGTATTTT
CDR3 protein: CASSQGTDTQYF

clone size: few
D gene: .
V gene: TRBV7-9
J gene: TRBJ2-7
CDR3 DNA: TGTGCCAGCAGCTTAGGACTGAGCTACGAGCAGTACTTC
CDR3 protein: CASSLGLSYEQYF

clone size: .
D gene: .
V gene: TRBV7-2
J gene: TRBJ1-2
CDR3 DNA: TGTGCCAGCACATCGTCGGGGCGCGGCTATGGCTACACCTTC
CDR3 protein: CASTSSGRGYGYTF

clone size: .
D gene: .
V gene: TRBV7-2
J gene: TRBJ2-5
CDR3 DNA: TGTGCCAGCAACTTTTTCGAGACCCAGTACTTC
CDR3 protein: CASNFFETQYF

clone size: .
D gene: TRBD1
V gene: TRBV9
J gene: TRBJ2-6
CDR3 DNA: TGTGCCAGCAGCCCAACACGGCGGGACAGGGACTCTGGGGCCAACGTCCTGACTTTC
CDR3 protein: CASSPTRRDRDSGANVLTF

clone size: .
D gene: TRBD2
V gene: TRBV9
J gene: TRBJ2-7
CDR3 DNA: TGTGCCAGCAGCGTAGGGACTAGCGGGGAGCAGTACTTC
CDR3 protein: CASSVGTSGEQYF

clone size: .
D gene: .
V gene: TRBV5-1
J gene: TRBJ1-1
CDR3 DNA: TGCGCCAGCAGCTATCAGGGGCTGAACACTGAAGCTTTCTTT
CDR3 protein: CASSYQGLNTEAFF

clone size: few
D gene: TRBD1
V gene: TRBV14
J gene: TRBJ1-6
CDR3 DNA: TGTGCCAGCAGCCCGGGACAGGGACTCTCACCCCTCCACTTT
CDR3 protein: CASSPGQGLSPLHF

clone size: .
D gene: TRBD1
V gene: TRBV30
J gene: TRBJ2-7
CDR3 DNA: TGTGCCTGGAGTGTAGGACAGGGTCCGACCTACGAGCAGTACTTC
CDR3 protein: CAWSVGQGPTYEQYF

clone size: .
D gene: TRBD1
V gene: TRBV23-1
J gene: TRBJ2-7
CDR3 DNA: TGCGCCAGTAGCCAGGGGGCTTTGCTTGTCTACGAGCAGTACTTC
CDR3 protein: CASSQGALLVYEQYF

clone size: .
D gene: TRBD2
V gene: TRBV30
J gene: TRBJ2-5
CDR3 DNA: TGTGCCCGGGGGACTACGGAGACCCAGTACTTC
CDR3 protein: CARGTTETQYF

clone size: .
D gene: .
V gene: TRBV6-5
J gene: TRBJ1-2
CDR3 DNA: TGTGCCAGCAGTTATGTTAGGGAGGGAGGCTACACCTTC
CDR3 protein: CASSYVREGGYTF

clone size: .
D gene: .
V gene: TRBV9
J gene: TRBJ1-6
CDR3 DNA: TGTGCCAGCAGCGTAGAGCACAGGATTAATTCACCCCTCCACTTT
CDR3 protein: CASSVEHRINSPLHF

clone size: .
D gene: TRBD2
V gene: TRBV13
J gene: TRBJ2-3
CDR3 DNA: TGTGCCAGCAGAGCCGGACTAGGAAACACAGATACGCAGTATTTT
CDR3 protein: CASRAGLGNTDTQYF

clone size: few
D gene: .
V gene: TRBV7-9
J gene: TRBJ2-7
CDR3 DNA: TGTGCCAGCAGCCCAAGGACGCCGCCCTACGAGCAGTACTTC
CDR3 protein: CASSPRTPPYEQYF

clone size: .
D gene: .
V gene: TRBV29-1
J gene: TRBJ1-2
CDR3 DNA: TGCAGCGTTGCAGACCGGTTAGCTAACTATGGCTACACCTTC
CDR3 protein: CSVADRLANYGYTF

clone size: few
D gene: .
V gene: TRBV2
J gene: TRBJ2-5
CDR3 DNA: TGTGCCAGCAGTGAAACGAGACGCCAAGAGACCCAGTACTTC
CDR3 protein: CASSETRRQETQYF

clone size: .
D gene: .
V gene: TRBV15
J gene: TRBJ2-7
CDR3 DNA: TGTGCCACCAGCAGGGTTGCTAGCTCCGGGGTCGGCGAGCAGTACTTC
CDR3 protein: CATSRVASSGVGEQYF

clone size: .
D gene: .
V gene: TRBV2
J gene: TRBJ1-2
CDR3 DNA: TGTGCCAGCACTATGGGCTCCGGCTATGGCTACACCTTC
CDR3 protein: CASTMGSGYGYTF

clone size: .
D gene: TRBD1
V gene: TRBV30
J gene: TRBJ2-6
CDR3 DNA: TGTGCCTGGAGGCCTCGGACAGGGGTGAGCTCTGGGGCCAACGTCCTGACTTTC
CDR3 protein: CAWRPRTGVSSGANVLTF

clone size: few
D gene: TRBD1
V gene: TRBV15
J gene: TRBJ2-1
CDR3 DNA: TGTGCCACCAGCAGAGGAGGGGGCGTAGTGTATGAGCAGTTCTTC
CDR3 protein: CATSRGGGVVYEQFF